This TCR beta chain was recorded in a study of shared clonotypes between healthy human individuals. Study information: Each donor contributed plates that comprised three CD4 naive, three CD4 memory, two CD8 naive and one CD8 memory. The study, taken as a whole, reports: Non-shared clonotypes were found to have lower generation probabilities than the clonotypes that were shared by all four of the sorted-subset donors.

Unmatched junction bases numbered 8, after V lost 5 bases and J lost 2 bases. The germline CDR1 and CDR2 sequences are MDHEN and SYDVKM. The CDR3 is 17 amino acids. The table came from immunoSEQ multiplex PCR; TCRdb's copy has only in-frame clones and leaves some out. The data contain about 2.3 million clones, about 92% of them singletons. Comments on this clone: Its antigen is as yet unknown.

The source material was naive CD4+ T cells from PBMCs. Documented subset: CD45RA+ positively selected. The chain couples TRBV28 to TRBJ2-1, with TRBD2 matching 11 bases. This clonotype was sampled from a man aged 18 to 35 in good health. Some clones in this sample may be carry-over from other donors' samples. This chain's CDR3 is CASSANLAGGAYNEQFF. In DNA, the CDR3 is TGTGCCAGCAGTGCGAACCTAGCGGGGGGTGCCTACAATGAGCAGTTCTTC.